Sequencing of this T cell receptor beta chain was carried out in a study of shared clonotypes between healthy human individuals. Naive CD45RA+ and memory CD45RA-negative subsets were split from CD4+ cells. The sorted-subset replicate PCRs were given 150 to 250 ng DNA, which is 31,000 or so T cell genomes. Generated by immunoSEQ multiplex PCR, the TCRdb table keeps only in-frame clones and is missing some. The table includes under 1,100,000 clones, approximately 80% detected once. This clonotype originated in a man in his late teens or twenties in good health. Some clones in this sample may be carry-over from other donors' samples. The sample was memory CD4+ T cells from PBMCs. Subset described: CD45RA-negative fraction.

The CDR3 here is CASSIGGGHDQPQHF. The CDR3 DNA sequence: TGTGCCAGTAGTATAGGAGGGGGCCACGATCAGCCCCAGCATTTT. V usage is TRBV19 and J usage is TRBJ1-5; 7 bases line up with TRBD1. V shed 1 base and J 5 bases; nucleotides not matched to a gene: 5. The CDR3 runs to 15 residues. Germline V gives CDR1 LNHDA, CDR2 SQIVND (reference sequence).